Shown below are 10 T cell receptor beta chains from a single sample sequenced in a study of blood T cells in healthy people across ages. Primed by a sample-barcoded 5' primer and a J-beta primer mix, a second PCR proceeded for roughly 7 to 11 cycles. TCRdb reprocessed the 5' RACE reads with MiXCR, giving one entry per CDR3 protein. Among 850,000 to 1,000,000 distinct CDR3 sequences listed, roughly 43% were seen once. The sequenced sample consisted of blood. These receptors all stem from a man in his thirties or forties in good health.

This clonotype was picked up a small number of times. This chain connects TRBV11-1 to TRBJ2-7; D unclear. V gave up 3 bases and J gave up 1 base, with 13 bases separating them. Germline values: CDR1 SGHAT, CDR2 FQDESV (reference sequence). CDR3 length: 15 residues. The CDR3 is CASSFSRGQSYEQYF. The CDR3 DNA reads TGTGCCAGCAGCTTTAGTCGTGGCCAGTCCTACGAGCAGTACTTC.

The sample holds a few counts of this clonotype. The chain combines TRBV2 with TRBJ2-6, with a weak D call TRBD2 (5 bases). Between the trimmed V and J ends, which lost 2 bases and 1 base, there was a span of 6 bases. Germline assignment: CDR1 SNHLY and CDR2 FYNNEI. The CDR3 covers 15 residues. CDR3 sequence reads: CASSERGSGANVLTF. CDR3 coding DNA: TGTGCCAGCAGTGAAAGAGGGTCTGGGGCCAACGTCCTGACTTTC.

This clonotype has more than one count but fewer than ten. The CDR3 DNA reads as TGTGCCAGCAGTTCCCCCGCGGGAACAGATACGCAGTATTTT. This translates into CASSSPAGTDTQYF. The V and J genes are TRBV28 and TRBJ2-3; weak D call: TRBD2 (6 bases). Germline CDR1 reads MDHEN; CDR2 reads SYDVKM. Trimming took 4 bases from V and 3 from J, leaving 11 bases between them. The length of the CDR3 is 14 residues.

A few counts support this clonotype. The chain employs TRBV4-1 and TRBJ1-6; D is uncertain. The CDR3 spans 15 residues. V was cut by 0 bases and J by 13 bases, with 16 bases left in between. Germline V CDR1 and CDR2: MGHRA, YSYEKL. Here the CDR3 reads CASSQEAGLISPLHF. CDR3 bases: TGCGCCAGCAGCCAAGAAGCCGGTTTGATATCGCCCCTCCACTTT.

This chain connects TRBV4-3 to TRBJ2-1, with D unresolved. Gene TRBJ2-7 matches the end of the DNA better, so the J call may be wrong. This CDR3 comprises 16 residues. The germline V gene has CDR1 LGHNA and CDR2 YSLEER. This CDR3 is CASSQDGGLVHNEQYF. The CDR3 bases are TGCGCCAGCAGCCAAGATGGTGGGCTAGTACACAATGAGCAGTACTTC.

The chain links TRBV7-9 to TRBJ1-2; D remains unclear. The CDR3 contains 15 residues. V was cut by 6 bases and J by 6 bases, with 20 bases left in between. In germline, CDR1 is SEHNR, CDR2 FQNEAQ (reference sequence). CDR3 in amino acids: CASSELCLEVNGYTF. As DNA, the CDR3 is TGTGCCAGCAGTGAACTCTGCCTCGAAGTGAATGGCTACACCTTC.

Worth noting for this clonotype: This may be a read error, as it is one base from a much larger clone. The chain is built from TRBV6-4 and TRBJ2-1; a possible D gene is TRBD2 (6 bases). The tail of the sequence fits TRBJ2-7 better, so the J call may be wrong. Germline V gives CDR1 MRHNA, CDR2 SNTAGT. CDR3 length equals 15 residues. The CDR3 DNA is TGTGCCAGTTCTCAGATAGCGGACTCCTACAATGAGCAGTACTTC. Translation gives CASSQIADSYNEQYF.

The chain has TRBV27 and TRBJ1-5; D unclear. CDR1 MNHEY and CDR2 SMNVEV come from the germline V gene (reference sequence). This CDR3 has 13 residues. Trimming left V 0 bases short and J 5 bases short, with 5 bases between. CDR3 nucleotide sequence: TGTGCCAGCAGTTTATCAATCCATCAGCCCCAGCATTTT. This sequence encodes CASSLSIHQPQHF.

The DNA of the CDR3 is TGTGCCAGCAGCTTAGGGTCTAGCGGGGGGGATACGCAGTATTTT. Amino acid sequence: CASSLGSSGGDTQYF. The J gene is TRBJ2-3, the V gene TRBV7-2; 11 nucleotides line up with TRBD2. Looked up from germline, CDR1 is SGHTA and CDR2 is FQGNSA. The CDR3 runs 15 residues. Trimming at V came to 1 base and at J to 6 bases, leaving 3 bases not matched to a gene.

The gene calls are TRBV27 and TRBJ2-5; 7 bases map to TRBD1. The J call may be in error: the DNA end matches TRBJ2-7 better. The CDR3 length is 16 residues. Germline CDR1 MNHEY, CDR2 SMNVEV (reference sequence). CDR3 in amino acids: CASSLLRGLKDYEQYF. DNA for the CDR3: TGTGCCAGCAGCCTTCTAAGGGGGCTTAAGGACTACGAGCAGTACTTC.